This TCR beta chain appears in the sequencing data of a study of T cells after yellow fever vaccination. Per germline, CDR1 MDHEN and CDR2 SYDVKM. The CDR3 spans 17 residues. The V gene lost 2 bases and the J gene lost 0 bases, with 13 bases spanning the gap. TCRdb ran MiXCR on the 5' RACE reads and lists one entry per CDR3 protein. Here the sample spans about 630,000 distinct CDR3 sequences, around an eighth being singletons. The sequence was collected from a young man who received the YFV17D yellow fever vaccine. This chain links TRBV28 with TRBJ2-2, with no clear D. This specimen was PBMCs, taken on the day of the yellow fever booster vaccination. The CDR3 DNA reads TGTGCCAGCAGTTTAATGGGGTACGCCCCGAACACCGGGGAGCTGTTTTTT. As protein: CASSLMGYAPNTGELFF.